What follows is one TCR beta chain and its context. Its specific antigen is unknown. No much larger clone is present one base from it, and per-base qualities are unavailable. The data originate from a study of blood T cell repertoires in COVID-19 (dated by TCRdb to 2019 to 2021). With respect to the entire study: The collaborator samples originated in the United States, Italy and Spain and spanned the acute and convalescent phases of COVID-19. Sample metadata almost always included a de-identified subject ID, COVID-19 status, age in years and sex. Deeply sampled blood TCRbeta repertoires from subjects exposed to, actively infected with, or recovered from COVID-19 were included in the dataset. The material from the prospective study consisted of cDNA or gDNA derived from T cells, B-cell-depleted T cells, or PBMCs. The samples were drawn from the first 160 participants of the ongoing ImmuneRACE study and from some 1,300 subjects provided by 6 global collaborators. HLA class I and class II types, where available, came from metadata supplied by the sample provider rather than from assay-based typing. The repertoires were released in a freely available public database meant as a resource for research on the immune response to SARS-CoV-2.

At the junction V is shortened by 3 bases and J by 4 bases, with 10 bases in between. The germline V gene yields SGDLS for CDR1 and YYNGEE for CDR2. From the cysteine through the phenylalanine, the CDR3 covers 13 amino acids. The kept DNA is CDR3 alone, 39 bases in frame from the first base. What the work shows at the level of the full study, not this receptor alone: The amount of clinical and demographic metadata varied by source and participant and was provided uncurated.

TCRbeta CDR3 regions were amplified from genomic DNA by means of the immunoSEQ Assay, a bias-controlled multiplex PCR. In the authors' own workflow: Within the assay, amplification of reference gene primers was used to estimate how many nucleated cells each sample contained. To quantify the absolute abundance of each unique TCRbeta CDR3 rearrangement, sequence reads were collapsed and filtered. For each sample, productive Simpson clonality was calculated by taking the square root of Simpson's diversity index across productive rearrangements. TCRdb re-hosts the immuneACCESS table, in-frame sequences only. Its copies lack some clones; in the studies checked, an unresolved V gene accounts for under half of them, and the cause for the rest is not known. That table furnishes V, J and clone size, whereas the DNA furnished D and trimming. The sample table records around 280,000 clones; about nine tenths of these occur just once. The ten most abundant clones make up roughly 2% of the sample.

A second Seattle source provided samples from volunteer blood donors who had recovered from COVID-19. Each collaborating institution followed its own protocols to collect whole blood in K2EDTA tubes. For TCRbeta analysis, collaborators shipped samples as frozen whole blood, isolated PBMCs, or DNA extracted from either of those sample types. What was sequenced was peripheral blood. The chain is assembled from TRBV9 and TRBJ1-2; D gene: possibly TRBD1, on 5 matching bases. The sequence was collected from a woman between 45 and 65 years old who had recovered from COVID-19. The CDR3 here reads CASSAGDGYGYTF. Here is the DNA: TGTGCCAGCAGCGCGGGGGACGGCTATGGCTACACCTTC.